This T cell receptor beta chain was identified in a study of beta chain features in type 1 diabetes. Overall study results and limits: Patients with Type 1 diabetes showed moderately but significantly shorter TCRB CDR3s in all four CD4+ subsets. Reduced insertions and increased deletions marked VDJ junctions in type 1 diabetes patients. Cells with high TCR expression could be over-represented when cDNA is sequenced.

CD4+ cells of the naive, central memory, regulatory and stem cell-like memory types were sorted via CD45RO/CCR7/CD25/CD127/CD95/CD27. Expressed TCRB transcripts were sequenced because the entire RNA isolate underwent reverse transcription. Assay used: immunoSEQ multiplex PCR; TCRdb lists only in-frame clones, some missing. The sample holds about 650,000 clones, approximately 13% seen once. Germline V gives CDR1 SEHNR, CDR2 FQNEAQ (reference sequence). The CDR3 consists of 13 residues. V shed 3 bases and J shed 7 bases, with 10 bases lying between them. This clone came up a few times. The antigen is unknown.

Sample: naive CD4+ T cells from blood. The chain couples TRBV7-9 to TRBJ1-5; perhaps TRBD1 as D (5 bases). The TCR was taken from a man aged 25-40 years with type 1 diabetes. The CDR3 here is CASSFWGGQPQHF. Here the CDR3 DNA reads TGTGCCAGCAGCTTTTGGGGGGGACAGCCCCAGCATTTT.